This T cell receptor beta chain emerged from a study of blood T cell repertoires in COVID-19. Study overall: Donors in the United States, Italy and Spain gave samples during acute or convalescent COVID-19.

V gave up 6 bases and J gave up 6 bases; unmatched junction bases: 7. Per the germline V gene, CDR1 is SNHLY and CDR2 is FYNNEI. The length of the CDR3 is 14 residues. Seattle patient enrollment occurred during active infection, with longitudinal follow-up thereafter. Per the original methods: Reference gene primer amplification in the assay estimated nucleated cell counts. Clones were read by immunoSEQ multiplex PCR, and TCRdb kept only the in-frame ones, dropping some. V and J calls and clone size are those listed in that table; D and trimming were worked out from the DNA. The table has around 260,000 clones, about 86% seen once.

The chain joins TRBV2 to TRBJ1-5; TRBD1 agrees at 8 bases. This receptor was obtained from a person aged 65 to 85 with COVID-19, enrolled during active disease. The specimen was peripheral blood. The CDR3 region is CASSARQGTQPQHF. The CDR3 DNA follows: TGTGCCAGCAGCGCTAGACAGGGGACTCAGCCCCAGCATTTT.